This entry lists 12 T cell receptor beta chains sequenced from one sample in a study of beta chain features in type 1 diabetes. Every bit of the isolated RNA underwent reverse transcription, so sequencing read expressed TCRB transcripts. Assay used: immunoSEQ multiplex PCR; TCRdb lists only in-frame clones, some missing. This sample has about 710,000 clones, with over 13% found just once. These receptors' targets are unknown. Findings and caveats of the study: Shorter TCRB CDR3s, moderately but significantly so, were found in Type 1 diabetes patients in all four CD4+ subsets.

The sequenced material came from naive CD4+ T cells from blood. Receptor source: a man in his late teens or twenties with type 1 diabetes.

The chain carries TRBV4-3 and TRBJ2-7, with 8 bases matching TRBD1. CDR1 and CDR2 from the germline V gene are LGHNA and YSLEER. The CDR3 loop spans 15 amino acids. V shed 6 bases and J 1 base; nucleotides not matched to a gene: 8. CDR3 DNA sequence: TGCGCCAGCAGGCGACAGGGACAGGATTCCTACGAGCAGTACTTC. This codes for CASRRQGQDSYEQYF.

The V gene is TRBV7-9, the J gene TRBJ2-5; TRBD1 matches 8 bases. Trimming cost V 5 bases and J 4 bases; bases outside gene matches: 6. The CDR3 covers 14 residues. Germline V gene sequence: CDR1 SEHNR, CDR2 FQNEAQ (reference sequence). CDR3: CASSPARGRETQYF. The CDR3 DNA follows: TGTGCCAGCAGCCCCGCCAGGGGGCGAGAGACCCAGTACTTC.

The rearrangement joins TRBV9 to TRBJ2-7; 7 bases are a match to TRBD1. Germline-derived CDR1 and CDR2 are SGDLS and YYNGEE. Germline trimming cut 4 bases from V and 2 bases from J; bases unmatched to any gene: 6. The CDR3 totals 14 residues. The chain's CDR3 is CASSPTGLAYEQYF. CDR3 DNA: TGTGCCAGCAGCCCGACAGGGCTTGCCTACGAGCAGTACTTC.

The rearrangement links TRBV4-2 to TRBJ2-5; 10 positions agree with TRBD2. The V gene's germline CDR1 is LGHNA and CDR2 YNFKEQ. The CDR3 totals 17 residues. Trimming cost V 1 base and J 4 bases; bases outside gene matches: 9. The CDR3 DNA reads TGTGCCAGCAGCCAAGCCCCCCAGCGGGGGGGCCCAGAGACCCAGTACTTC. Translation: CASSQAPQRGGPETQYF.

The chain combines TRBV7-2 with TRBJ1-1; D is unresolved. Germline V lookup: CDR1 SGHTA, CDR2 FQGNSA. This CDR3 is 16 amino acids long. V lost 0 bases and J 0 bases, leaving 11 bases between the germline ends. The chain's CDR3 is CASSLAARTMNTEAFF. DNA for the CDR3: TGTGCCAGCAGCTTAGCGGCCAGAACCATGAACACTGAAGCTTTCTTT.

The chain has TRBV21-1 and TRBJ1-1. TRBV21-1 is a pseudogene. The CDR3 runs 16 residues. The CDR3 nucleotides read TGTGCCAGCAGCAAATCTGGCCCCTGGGTTCGCACTGAAGCTTTCTTT. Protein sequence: CASSKSGPWVRTEAFF.

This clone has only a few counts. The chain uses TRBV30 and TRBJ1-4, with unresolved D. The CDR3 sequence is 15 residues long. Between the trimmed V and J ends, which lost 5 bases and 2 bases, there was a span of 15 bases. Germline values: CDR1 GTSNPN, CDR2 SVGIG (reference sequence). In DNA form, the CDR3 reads TGTGCCTGGGGTGGACTCGCAAATACTAATGAAAAACTGTTTTTT. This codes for CAWGGLANTNEKLFF. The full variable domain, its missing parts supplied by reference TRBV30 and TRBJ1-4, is SQTIHQWPATLVQPVGSPLSLECTVEGTSNPNLYWYRQAAGRGLQLLFYSVGIGQISSEVPQNLSASRPQDRQFILSSKKLLLSDSGFYLCAWGGLANTNEKLFFGSGTQLSVL.

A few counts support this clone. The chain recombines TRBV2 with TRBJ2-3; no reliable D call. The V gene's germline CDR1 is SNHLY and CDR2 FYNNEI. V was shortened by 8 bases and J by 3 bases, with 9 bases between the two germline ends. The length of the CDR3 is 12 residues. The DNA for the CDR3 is TGTGCCAGCCACGTCAGGACAGATACGCAGTATTTT. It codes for CASHVRTDTQYF.

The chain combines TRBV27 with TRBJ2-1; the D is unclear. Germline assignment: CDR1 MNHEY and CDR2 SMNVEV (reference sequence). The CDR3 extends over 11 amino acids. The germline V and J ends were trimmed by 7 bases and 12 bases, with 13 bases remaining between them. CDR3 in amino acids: CASKLGLGQFF. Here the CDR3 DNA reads TGTGCCAGCAAACTGGGCCTGGGGCAGTTCTTC.

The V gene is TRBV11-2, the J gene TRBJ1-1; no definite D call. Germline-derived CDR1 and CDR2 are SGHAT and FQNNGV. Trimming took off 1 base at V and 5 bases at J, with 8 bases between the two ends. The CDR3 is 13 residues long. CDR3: CASSLAEGTEAFF. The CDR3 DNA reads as TGTGCCAGCAGCTTAGCGGAGGGTACTGAAGCTTTCTTT. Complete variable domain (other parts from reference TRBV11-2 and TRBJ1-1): EAGVAQSPRYKIIEKRQSVAFWCNPISGHATLYWYQQILGQGPKLLIQFQNNGVVDDSQLPKDRFSAERLKGVDSTLKIQPAKLEDSAVYLCASSLAEGTEAFFGQGTRLTVV.

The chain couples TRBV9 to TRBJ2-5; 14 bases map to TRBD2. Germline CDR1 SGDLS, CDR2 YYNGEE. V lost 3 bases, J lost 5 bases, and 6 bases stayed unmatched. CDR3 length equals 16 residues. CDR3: CASSGTSGGPWETQYF. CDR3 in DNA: TGTGCCAGCAGCGGGACTAGCGGGGGGCCCTGGGAGACCCAGTACTTC.

CDR3 sequence: CAWSVWRGETTNYGYTF. As DNA, the CDR3 is TGTGCCTGGAGTGTATGGAGGGGCGAGACAACTAACTATGGCTACACCTTC. The rearrangement joins TRBV30 to TRBJ1-2; D perhaps matches TRBD1 (5 bases). This CDR3 contains 17 residues. Germline values: CDR1 GTSNPN, CDR2 SVGIG (reference sequence). Trimming took 0 bases from V and 0 from J, leaving 17 bases between them.